This T cell receptor (beta chain) was identified during a study of cytomegalovirus exposure and HLA in healthy donors. In the case of this clone: Its antigen is unidentified.

PCR was performed using 60 Vbeta and 13 Jbeta primers. Clones were sequenced by immunoSEQ multiplex PCR, and TCRdb holds only the in-frame ones, with some missing. Of about 160,000 clones listed, roughly two thirds are singletons. Whole-study findings and limits: Researchers reported in a later analysis that common viral pathogens appeared linked to several top clusters. Other equally common chains were less clonally expanded than HLA-associated TCR beta chains, a later analysis showed. Presence/absence analyses supposed approximately even sequencing depth among donors.

This CDR3 contains 13 residues. V lost 3 bases and J 1 base, leaving 9 bases between the germline ends. Germline loops: CDR1 GTSNPN, CDR2 SVGIG (reference sequence). The V and J genes are TRBV30 and TRBJ1-1; possibly TRBD1 for D (6 bases). The sequence derives from a woman younger than 45 in good health and CMV-seronegative. The specimen sequenced was PBMCs. The CDR3 reads CAWRTGPNTEAFF. The CDR3 bases are TGTGCCTGGAGAACAGGGCCGAACACTGAAGCTTTCTTT.